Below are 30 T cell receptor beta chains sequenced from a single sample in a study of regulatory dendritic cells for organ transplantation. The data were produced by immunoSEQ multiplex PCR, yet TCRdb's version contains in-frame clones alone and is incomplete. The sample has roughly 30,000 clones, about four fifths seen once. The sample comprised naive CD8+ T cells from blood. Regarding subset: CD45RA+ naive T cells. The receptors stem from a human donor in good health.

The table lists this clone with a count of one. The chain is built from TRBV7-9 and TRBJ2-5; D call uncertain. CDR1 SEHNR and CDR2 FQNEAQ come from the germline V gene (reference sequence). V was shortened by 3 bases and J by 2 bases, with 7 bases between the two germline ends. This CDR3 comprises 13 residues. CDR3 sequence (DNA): TGTGCCAGCAGCTTGTCCGAGCAAGAGACCCAGTACTTC. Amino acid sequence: CASSLSEQETQYF.

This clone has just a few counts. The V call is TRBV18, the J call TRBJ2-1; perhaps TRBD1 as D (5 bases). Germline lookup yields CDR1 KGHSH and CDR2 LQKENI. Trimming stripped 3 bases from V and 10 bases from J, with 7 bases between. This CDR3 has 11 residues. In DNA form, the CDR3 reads TGTGCCAGCTCACCGGGGCTCGAGCAGTTCTTC. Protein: CASSPGLEQFF. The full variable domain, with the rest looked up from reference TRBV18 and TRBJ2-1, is NAGVMQNPRHLVRRRGQEARLRCSPMKGHSHVYWYRQLPEEGLKFMVYLQKENIIDESGMPKERFSAEFPKEGPSILRIQQVVRGDSAAYFCASSPGLEQFFGPGTRLTVL.

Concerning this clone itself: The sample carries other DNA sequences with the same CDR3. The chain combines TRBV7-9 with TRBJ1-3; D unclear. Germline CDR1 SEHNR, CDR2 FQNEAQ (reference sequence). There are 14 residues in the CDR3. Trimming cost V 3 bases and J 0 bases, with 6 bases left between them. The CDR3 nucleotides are TGTGCCAGCAGCTTCGGTAACTCTGGAAACACCATATATTTT. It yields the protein CASSFGNSGNTIYF.

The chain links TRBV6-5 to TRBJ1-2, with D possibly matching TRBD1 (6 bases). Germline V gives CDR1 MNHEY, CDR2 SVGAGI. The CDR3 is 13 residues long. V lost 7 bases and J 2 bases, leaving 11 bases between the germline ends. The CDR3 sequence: CASTEDRNYGYTF. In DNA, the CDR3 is TGTGCCAGCACCGAGGACAGAAACTATGGCTACACCTTC.

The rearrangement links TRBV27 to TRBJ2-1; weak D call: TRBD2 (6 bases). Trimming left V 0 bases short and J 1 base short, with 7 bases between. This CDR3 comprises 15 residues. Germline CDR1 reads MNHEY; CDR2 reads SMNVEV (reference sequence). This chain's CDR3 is CASSLSGGSYNEQFF. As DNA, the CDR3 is TGTGCCAGCAGTTTATCAGGAGGGTCCTACAATGAGCAGTTCTTC.

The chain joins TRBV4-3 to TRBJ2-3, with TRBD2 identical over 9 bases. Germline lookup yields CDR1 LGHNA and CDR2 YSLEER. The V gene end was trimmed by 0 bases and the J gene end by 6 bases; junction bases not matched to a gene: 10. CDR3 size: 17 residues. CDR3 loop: CASSQESSGGFADTQYF. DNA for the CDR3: TGCGCCAGCAGCCAAGAAAGTAGCGGGGGCTTTGCGGATACGCAGTATTTT.

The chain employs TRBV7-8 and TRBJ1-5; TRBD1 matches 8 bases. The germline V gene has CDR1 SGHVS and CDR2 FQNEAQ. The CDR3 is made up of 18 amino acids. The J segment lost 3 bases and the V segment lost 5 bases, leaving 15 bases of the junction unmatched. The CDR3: CASSRPPRYRGYNQPQHF. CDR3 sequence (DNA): TGTGCCAGCAGCCGGCCCCCTCGTTACAGGGGGTACAATCAGCCCCAGCATTTT. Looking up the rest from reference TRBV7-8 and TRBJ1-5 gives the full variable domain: GAGVSQSPRYKVAKRGQDVALRCDPISGHVSLFWYQQALGQGPEFLTYFQNEAQLDKSGLPSDRFFAERPEGSVSTLKIQRTQQEDSAVYLCASSRPPRYRGYNQPQHFGDGTRLSIL.

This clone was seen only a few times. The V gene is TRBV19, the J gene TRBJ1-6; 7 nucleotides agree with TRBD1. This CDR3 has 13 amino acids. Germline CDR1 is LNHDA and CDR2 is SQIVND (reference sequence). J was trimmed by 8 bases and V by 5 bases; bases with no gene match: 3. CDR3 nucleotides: TGTGCCAGTAGTTACACAGGGGATTCACCCCTCCACTTT. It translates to CASSYTGDSPLHF. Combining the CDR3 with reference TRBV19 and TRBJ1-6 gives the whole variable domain DGGITQSPKYLFRKEGQNVTLSCEQNLNHDAMYWYRQDPGQGLRLIYYSQIVNDFQKGDIAEGYSVSREKKESFPLTVTSAQKNPTAFYLCASSYTGDSPLHFGNGTRLTVT.

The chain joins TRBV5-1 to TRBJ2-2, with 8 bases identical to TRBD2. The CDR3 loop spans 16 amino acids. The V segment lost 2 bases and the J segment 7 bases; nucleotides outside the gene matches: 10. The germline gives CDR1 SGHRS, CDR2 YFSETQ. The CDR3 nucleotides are TGCGCCAGCAGCTTACGACTAGCGAGTAACCGCGGGGAGCTGTTTTTT. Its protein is CASSLRLASNRGELFF.

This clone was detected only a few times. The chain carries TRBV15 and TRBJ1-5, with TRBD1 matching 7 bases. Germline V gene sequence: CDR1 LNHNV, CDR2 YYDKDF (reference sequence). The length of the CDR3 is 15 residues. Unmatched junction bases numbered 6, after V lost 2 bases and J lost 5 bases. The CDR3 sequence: CATSRRQGRDQPQHF. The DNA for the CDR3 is TGTGCCACCAGCAGAAGACAGGGTAGGGATCAGCCCCAGCATTTT. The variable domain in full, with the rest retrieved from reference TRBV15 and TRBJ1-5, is DAMVIQNPRYQVTQFGKPVTLSCSQTLNHNVMYWYQQKSSQAPKLLFHYYDKDFNNEADTPDNFQSRRPNTSFCFLDIRSPGLGDTAMYLCATSRRQGRDQPQHFGDGTRLSIL.

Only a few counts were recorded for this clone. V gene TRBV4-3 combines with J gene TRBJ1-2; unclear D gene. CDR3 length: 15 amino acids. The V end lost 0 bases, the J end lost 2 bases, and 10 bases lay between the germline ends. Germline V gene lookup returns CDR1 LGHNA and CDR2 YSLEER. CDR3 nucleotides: TGCGCCAGCAGCCAAGATCCCGGGATGAACTATGGCTACACCTTC. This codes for CASSQDPGMNYGYTF.

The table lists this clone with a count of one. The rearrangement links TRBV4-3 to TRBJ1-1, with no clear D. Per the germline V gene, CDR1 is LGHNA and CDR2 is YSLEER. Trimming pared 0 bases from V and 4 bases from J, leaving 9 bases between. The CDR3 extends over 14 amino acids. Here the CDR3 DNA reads TGCGCCAGCAGCCAAGATCGGGGTACCACTGAAGCTTTCTTT. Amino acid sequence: CASSQDRGTTEAFF.

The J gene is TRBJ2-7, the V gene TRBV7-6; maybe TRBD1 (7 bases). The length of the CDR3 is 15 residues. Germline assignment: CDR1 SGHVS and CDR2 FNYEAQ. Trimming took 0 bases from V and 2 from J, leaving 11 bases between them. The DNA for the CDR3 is TGTGCCAGCAGCTTAGCGGCAGGGGGGCCCTACGAGCAGTACTTC. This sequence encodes CASSLAAGGPYEQYF.

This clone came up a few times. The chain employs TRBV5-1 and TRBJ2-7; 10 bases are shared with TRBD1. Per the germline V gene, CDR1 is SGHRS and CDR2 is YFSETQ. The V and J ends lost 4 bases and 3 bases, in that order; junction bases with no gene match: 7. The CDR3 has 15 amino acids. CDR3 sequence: CASSGDGTGDYEQYF. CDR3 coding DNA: TGCGCCAGCAGCGGGGATGGGACAGGGGACTACGAGCAGTACTTC. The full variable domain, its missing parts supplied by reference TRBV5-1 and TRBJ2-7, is KAGVTQTPRYLIKTRGQQVTLSCSPISGHRSVSWYQQTPGQGLQFLFEYFSETQRNKGNFPGRFSGRQFSNSRSEMNVSTLELGDSALYLCASSGDGTGDYEQYFGPGTRLTVT.

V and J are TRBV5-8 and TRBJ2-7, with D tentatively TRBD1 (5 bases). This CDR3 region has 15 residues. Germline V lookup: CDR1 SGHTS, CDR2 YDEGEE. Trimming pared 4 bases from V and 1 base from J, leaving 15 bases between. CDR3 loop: CASSPIRDLSYEQYF. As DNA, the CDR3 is TGTGCCAGCAGCCCGATCAGGGATCTTTCCTACGAGCAGTACTTC.

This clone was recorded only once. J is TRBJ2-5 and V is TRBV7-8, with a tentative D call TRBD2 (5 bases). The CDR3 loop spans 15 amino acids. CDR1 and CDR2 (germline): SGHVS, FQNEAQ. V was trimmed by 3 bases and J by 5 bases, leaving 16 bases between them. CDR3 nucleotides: TGTGCCAGCAGCTTTACGAGGGTTCCCCCTGAGACCCAGTACTTC. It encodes CASSFTRVPPETQYF.

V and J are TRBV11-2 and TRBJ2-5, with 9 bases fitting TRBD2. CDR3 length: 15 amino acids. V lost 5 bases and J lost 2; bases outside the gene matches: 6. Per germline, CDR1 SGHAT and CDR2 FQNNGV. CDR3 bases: TGTGCCAGCAGCCGCGGGGGGGACGCTCAAGAGACCCAGTACTTC. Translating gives CASSRGGDAQETQYF.

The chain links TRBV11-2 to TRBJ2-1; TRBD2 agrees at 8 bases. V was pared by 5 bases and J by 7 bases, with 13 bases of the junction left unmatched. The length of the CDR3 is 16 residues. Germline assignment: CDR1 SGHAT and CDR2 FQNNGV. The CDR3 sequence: CASSEWAGRGANEQFF. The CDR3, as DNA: TGTGCCAGCAGCGAGTGGGCCGGGCGGGGGGCAAATGAGCAGTTCTTC.

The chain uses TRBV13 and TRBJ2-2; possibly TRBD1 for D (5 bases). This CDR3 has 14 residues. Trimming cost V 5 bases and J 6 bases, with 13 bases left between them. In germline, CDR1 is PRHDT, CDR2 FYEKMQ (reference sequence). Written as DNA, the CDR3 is TGTGCCAGCAGCCTACGACAGACCCCCGGGGAGCTGTTTTTT. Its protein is CASSLRQTPGELFF.

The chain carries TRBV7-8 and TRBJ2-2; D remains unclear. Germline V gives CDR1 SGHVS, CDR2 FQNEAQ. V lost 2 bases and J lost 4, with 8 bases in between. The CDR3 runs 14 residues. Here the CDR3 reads CASSLTAITGELFF. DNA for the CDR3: TGTGCCAGCAGCTTAACTGCCATCACCGGGGAGCTGTTTTTT.

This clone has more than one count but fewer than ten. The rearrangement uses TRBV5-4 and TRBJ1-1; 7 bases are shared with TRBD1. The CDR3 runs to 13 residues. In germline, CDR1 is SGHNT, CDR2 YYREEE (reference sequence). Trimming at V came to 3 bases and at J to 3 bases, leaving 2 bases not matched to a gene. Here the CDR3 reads CASSSDRDTEAFF. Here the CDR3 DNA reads TGTGCCAGCAGCTCAGACAGGGACACTGAAGCTTTCTTT.

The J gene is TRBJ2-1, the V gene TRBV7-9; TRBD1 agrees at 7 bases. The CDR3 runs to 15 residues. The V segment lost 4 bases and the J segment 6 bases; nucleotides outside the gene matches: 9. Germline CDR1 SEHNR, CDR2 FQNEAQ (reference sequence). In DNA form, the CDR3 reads TGTGCCAGCAGCTACCGACAGGGAGAATTCAATGAGCAGTTCTTC. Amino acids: CASSYRQGEFNEQFF.

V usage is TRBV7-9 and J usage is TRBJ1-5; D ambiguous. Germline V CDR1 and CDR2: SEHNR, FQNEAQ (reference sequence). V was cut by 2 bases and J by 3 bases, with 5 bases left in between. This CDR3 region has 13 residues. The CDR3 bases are TGTGCCAGCAGCTTAAAATACAATCAGCCCCAGCATTTT. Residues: CASSLKYNQPQHF.

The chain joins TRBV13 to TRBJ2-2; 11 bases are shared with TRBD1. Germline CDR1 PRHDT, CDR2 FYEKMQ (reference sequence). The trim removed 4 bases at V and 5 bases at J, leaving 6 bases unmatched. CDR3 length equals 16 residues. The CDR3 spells CASSSRTGGITGELFF. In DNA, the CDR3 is TGTGCCAGCAGCTCGAGGACAGGGGGCATTACCGGGGAGCTGTTTTTT.

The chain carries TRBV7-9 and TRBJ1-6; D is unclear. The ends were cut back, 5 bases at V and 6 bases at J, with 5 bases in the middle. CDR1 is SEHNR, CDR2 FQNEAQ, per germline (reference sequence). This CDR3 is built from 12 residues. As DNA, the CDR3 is TGTGCCAGCAGCCTATCTAATTCACCCCTCCACTTT. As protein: CASSLSNSPLHF.

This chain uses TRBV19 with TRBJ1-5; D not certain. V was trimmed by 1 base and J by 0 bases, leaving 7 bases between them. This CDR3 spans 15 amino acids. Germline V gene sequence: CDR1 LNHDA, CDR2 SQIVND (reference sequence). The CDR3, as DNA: TGTGCCAGTAGTATAGGCGGGGATAGCAATCAGCCCCAGCATTTT. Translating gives CASSIGGDSNQPQHF.

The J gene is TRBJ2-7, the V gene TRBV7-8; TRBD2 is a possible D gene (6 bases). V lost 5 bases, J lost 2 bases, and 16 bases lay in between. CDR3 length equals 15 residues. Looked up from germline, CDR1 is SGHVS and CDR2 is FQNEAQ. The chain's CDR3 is CASSPPGALTYEQYF. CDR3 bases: TGTGCCAGCAGCCCCCCGGGAGCACTCACCTACGAGCAGTACTTC.

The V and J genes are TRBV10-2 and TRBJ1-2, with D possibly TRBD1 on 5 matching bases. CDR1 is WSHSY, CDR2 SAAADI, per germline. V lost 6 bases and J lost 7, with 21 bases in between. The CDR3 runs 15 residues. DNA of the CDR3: TGCGCCAGCAGGGTGTTTGGGGGGAACCCGGGTGGCTACACCTTC. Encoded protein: CASRVFGGNPGGYTF.

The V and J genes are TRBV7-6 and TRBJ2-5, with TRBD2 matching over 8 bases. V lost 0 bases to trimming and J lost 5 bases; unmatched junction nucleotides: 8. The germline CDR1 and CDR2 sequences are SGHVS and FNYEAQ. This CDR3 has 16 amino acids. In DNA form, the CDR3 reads TGTGCCAGCAGCTTAGCGGATCGGGGGGGCCGGGAGACCCAGTACTTC. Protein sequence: CASSLADRGGRETQYF.

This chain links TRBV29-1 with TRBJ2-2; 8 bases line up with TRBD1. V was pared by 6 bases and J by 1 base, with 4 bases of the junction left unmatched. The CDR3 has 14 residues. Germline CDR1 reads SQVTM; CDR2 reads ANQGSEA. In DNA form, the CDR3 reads TGCAGCGTCCTGGGGACAGGGAACACCGGGGAGCTGTTTTTT. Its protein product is CSVLGTGNTGELFF.